The entry below gives a single T cell receptor (beta chain) sequence along with its context. Its specificity is not known. The PCR was carried out with 60 Vbeta primers and 13 Jbeta primers. Some clones are missing from TCRdb's copy, which holds only in-frame ones; the method was immunoSEQ multiplex PCR. The sample consists of 200,000 to 250,000 clones, roughly 80% of them appearing once. This entry comes from a study of cytomegalovirus exposure and HLA in healthy donors. Germline V CDR1 and CDR2: LNHDA, SQIVND (reference sequence). The CDR3 runs 15 residues. The J segment lost 5 bases and the V segment lost 8 bases, leaving 11 bases of the junction unmatched. This cohort consisted of healthy bone marrow donors. Notes on the study in general: Generally TCR sequences proved uncommon, though certain public TCRs appeared in numerous donors. When the data were analyzed later, several of the most significant clusters appeared to be linked to common viral pathogens. Sequencing had likely introduced a cluster of highly shared sequence variants as an artifact.

Sequenced sample: PBMCs. The sequence was obtained from a male donor in good health and CMV-seronegative. The chain carries TRBV19 and TRBJ2-1, with TRBD2 matching 8 bases. The CDR3 DNA sequence: TGTGCCAGTTACGGGAGGCTAGCGGGTGACAATGAGCAGTTCTTC. This gives the protein CASYGRLAGDNEQFF.